This note documents a single TCR beta chain sequence. Its antigen is unidentified. The PCR contained 60 Vbeta and 13 Jbeta primers. The data were produced by immunoSEQ multiplex PCR, yet TCRdb's version contains in-frame clones alone and is incomplete. The sample carries 150,000 to 180,000 clones, around three quarters recorded once. This record belongs to a study of cytomegalovirus exposure and HLA in healthy donors. Study-level points and caveats: Several V segments, TRBV6-2 and TRBV6-3 among them, could not be told apart and were dropped. Later analysis demonstrated an association between a missense DCLRE1C variant and TCR beta V- and J-gene trimming. In a later analysis, at a false discovery rate of 0.05, 16,951 TCR beta sequences matched HLA alleles. Roughly uniform depth of sequencing across donors was assumed in presence/absence analyses.

Trimming left V 2 bases short and J 5 bases short, with 7 bases between. The CDR3 consists of 12 residues. Germline V lookup: CDR1 GTSNPN, CDR2 SVGIG (reference sequence). V and J are TRBV30 and TRBJ1-5; no clear D gene. This sequence was found in a woman in her forties in good health and CMV-seronegative. The material sequenced was PBMCs. CDR3: CAWSFADQPQHF. CDR3 nucleotide sequence: TGTGCCTGGAGTTTTGCGGATCAGCCCCAGCATTTT.